The 9 T cell receptor beta chains listed next were all sequenced from one sample in a study of T cells after yellow fever vaccination. In TCRdb, the 5' RACE reads were re-called with MiXCR into one record per CDR3 protein. The data hold 350,000 to 450,000 distinct CDR3 sequences, with about 6% observed a single time. The sample was PBMCs, taken 5 days after the yellow fever booster vaccination. The source of these receptors is a man aged 25-45 years who received the YFV17D yellow fever vaccine.

J is TRBJ2-7 and V is TRBV3-1; the D is unclear. V was trimmed by 1 base and J by 2 bases, leaving 12 bases between them. The CDR3 covers 15 residues. Germline lookup yields CDR1 LGHDT and CDR2 YNNKEL (reference sequence). The CDR3 coding sequence is TGTGCCAGCAGCCAAGTGGGTCAATCCCCCTACGAGCAGTACTTC. Its translation: CASSQVGQSPYEQYF.

This clonotype showed up just a few times. The rearrangement joins TRBV7-2 to TRBJ2-2; 7 bases align to TRBD1. CDR1 is SGHTA and CDR2 is FQGNSA in the germline V gene. V trimming: 5 bases; J trimming: 1 base; junction bases outside the gene matches: 7. This CDR3 comprises 16 residues. The CDR3 sequence is CASSTDRPENTGELFF. DNA of the CDR3: TGTGCCAGCAGCACGGACAGGCCGGAGAACACCGGGGAGCTGTTTTTT.

This clonotype was counted between two and nine times. The chain combines TRBV6-1 with TRBJ2-3; 10 bases are shared with TRBD2. The CDR3 covers 14 residues. Germline lookup yields CDR1 MNHNS and CDR2 SASEGT. V was pared by 2 bases and J by 4 bases, with 0 bases of the junction left unmatched. The CDR3 region has the DNA TGTGCCAGCAGTGAACTAGCGGGAGCAGATACGCAGTATTTT. Its protein product is CASSELAGADTQYF.

This clonotype has more than one count but fewer than ten. This chain links TRBV18 with TRBJ2-1; perhaps D is TRBD1 or TRBD2 (5 bases each). V was pared by 6 bases and J by 4 bases, with 19 bases between. Germline CDR1 KGHSH, CDR2 LQKENI. The CDR3 loop spans 16 amino acids. The CDR3 DNA is TGTGCCAGCTCGCTACCCGGGACGGCTGATTACAATGAGCAGTTCTTC. It is translated as CASSLPGTADYNEQFF.

The genes are TRBV7-2 and TRBJ1-2, with D perhaps matching TRBD1 (5 bases). Germline V gives CDR1 SGHTA, CDR2 FQGNSA. Trimming cost V 4 bases and J 5 bases, with 11 bases left between them. The length of the CDR3 is 13 residues. This CDR3 reads CASSSDREYGYTF. The CDR3 coding sequence is TGTGCCAGCAGCTCAGACAGAGAGTATGGCTACACCTTC.

The sample holds a few counts of this clonotype. The rearrangement uses TRBV12-3 or TRBV12-4 and TRBJ2-2; no firm D call. The CDR3 runs to 17 residues. V was clipped by 3 bases and J by 0 bases, with 14 bases between them. The chain's CDR3 is CASSFNAGRTNTGELFF. The CDR3 region has the DNA TGTGCCAGCAGTTTCAACGCAGGCCGGACGAACACCGGGGAGCTGTTTTTT.

This clonotype showed up many times. This chain connects TRBV7-2 to TRBJ2-7; tentatively, D is TRBD1 or TRBD2 (7 bases each). CDR3 length: 16 residues. Looked up from germline, CDR1 is SGHTA and CDR2 is FQGNSA. V was shortened by 5 bases and J by 4 bases, with 21 bases between the two germline ends. CDR3 nucleotide sequence: TGTGCCAGCAGCCCCCAGGGGGGCGGGAGATGGTACGAGCAGTACTTC. Its translation: CASSPQGGGRWYEQYF.

This clonotype showed up many times. The V gene is TRBV29-1, the J gene TRBJ2-2; no clear D. Per germline, CDR1 SQVTM and CDR2 ANQGSEA. The CDR3 is 12 amino acids. CDR3 nucleotides: TGCACTGTGTCCGGGAACACCGGGGAGCTGTTTTTT. This gives the protein CTVSGNTGELFF.

The J gene is TRBJ2-7, the V gene TRBV20-1; TRBD2 aligns across 12 bases. Germline V lookup: CDR1 DFQATT, CDR2 SNEGSKA (reference sequence). Trimming at V came to 3 bases and at J to 7 bases, leaving 10 bases not matched to a gene. The CDR3 consists of 15 residues. This CDR3 is CSARTSGRGAREQYF. DNA of the CDR3: TGCAGTGCTAGGACTAGCGGGAGAGGGGCTCGGGAGCAGTACTTC.